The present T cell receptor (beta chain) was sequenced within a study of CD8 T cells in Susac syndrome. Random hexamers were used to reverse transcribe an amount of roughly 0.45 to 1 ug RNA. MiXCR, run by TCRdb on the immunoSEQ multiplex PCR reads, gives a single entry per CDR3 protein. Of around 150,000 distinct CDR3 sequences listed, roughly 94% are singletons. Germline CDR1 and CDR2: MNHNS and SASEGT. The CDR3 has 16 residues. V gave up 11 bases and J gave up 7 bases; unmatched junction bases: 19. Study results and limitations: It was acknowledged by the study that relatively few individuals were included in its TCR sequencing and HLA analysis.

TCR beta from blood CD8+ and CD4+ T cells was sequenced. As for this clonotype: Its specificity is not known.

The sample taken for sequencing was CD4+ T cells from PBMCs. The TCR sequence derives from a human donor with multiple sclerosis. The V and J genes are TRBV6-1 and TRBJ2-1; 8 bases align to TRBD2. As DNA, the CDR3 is TGTGCCTCGGCCGGGGCAGCGGGAGTCGGGAGGAATGAGCAGTTCTTC. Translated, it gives CASAGAAGVGRNEQFF.